Below, one T cell receptor (beta chain) is given with its context. The entry originates in a study of blood T cell repertoires in COVID-19. The overall study: The samples span acute and convalescent COVID-19 from the United States, Italy and Spain. Sample material is recorded as cDNA or gDNA derived from T cells, B-cell-depleted T cells, or PBMCs.

Germline CDR1 LGHNA, CDR2 YSLEER. This CDR3 comprises 16 residues. Trimming shortened V by 0 bases and J by 6 bases, and 15 bases separated the two germline ends. Original handling: Amplifying reference gene primers gave estimates of nucleated cell counts. Method: immunoSEQ multiplex PCR; TCRdb's copy keeps in-frame clones and lacks some. The DNA was the basis for D and trimming; V, J and clone size are from that table. The sample contains around 200,000 clones, around 86% of which appear only once. The sample comprised peripheral blood. The chain employs TRBV4-3 and TRBJ1-5; D is unresolved. This clonotype originated in a man aged 35 to 55 with active or convalescent COVID-19. CDR3 residues: CASSQEATRAGQPQHF. As DNA, the CDR3 is TGCGCCAGCAGCCAAGAAGCCACGAGGGCGGGTCAGCCCCAGCATTTT.